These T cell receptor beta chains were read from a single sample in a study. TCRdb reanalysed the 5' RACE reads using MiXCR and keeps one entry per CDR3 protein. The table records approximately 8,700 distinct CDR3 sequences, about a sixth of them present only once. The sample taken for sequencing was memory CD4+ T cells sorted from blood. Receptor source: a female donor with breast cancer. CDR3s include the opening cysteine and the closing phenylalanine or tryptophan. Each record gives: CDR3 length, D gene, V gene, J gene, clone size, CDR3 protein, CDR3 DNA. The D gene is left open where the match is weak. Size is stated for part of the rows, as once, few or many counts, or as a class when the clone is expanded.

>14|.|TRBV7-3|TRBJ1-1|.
CASSLMGQGSEAFF
TGTGCCAGCAGCTTAATGGGCCAGGGGTCTGAAGCTTTCTTT
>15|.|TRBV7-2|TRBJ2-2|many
CASSGDPLNTGELFF
TGTGCCAGCAGCGGCGACCCTCTGAACACCGGGGAGCTGTTTTTT
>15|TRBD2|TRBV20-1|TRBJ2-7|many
CSARVPSGRHYEQYF
TGCAGTGCTAGAGTCCCTAGCGGGAGGCACTACGAGCAGTACTTC
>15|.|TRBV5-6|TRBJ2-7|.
CASSLLGDRSYEQYF
TGTGCCAGCAGCTTACTAGGGGACCGCTCCTACGAGCAGTACTTC
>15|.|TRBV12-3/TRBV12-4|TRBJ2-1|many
CASSLGGLLYNEQFF
TGTGCCAGCAGCTTAGGGGGACTCCTTTACAATGAGCAGTTCTTC
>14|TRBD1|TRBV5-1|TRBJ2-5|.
CASGLDTGVETQYF
TGCGCCAGCGGCTTGGATACAGGGGTAGAGACTCAGTACTTC
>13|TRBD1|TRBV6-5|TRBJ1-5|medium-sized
CASRTGMNQPQHF
TGTGCCAGCAGGACAGGGATGAATCAGCCCCAGCATTTT
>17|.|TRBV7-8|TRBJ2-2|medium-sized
CASSLGSGTSNTGELFF
TGTGCCAGCAGCTTGGGTTCTGGGACATCGAACACCGGGGAGCTGTTTTTT
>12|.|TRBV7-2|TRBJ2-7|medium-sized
CASSPEYAEQYF
TGTGCCAGCAGCCCGGAGTATGCTGAGCAGTACTTC
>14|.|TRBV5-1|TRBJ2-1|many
CASSPASEFNEQFF
TGCGCCAGCAGCCCGGCGTCGGAGTTTAATGAGCAGTTCTTC
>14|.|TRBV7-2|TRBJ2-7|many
CASSSYRKTEEQYF
TGTGCCAGCAGCTCATACCGGAAGACCGAGGAGCAGTACTTC
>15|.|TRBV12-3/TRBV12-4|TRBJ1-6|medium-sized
CASSLVGGVNSPLHF
TGTGCCAGCAGTTTAGTAGGCGGCGTGAATTCACCCCTCCACTTT
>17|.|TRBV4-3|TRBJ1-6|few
CASSQGQLGSYNSPLHF
TGCGCCAGCAGCCAAGGTCAGCTAGGGTCCTATAATTCACCCCTCCACTTT
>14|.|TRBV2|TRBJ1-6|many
CASRYTGGSSPLHF
TGTGCCAGCAGGTACACCGGGGGAAGCTCACCCCTCCACTTT
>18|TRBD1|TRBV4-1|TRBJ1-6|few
CASSQGLNPGTVNSPLHF
TGCGCCAGCAGCCAAGGACTGAACCCCGGGACAGTTAATTCACCCCTCCACTTT
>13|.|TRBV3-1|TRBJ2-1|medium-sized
CAREHGWYNEQFF
TGTGCCAGAGAACACGGGTGGTACAATGAGCAGTTCTTC
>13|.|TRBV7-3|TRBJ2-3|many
CASSLSFSDTQYF
TGTGCCAGCAGCTTAAGTTTCTCAGATACGCAGTATTTT
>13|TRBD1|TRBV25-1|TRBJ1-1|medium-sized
CATRQGSNTEAFF
TGTGCCACCCGACAGGGATCGAACACTGAAGCTTTCTTT
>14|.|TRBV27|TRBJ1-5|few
CASSLGAKHQPQHF
TGTGCCAGCAGCCTCGGGGCAAAGCATCAGCCCCAGCATTTT
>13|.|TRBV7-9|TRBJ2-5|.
CASSSQIQETQYF
TGTGCCAGCAGCTCACAGATCCAAGAGACCCAGTACTTC
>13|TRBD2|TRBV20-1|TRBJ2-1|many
CSAREGSGNSEFF
TGCAGTGCTAGAGAGGGTAGCGGGAACTCGGAGTTCTTC
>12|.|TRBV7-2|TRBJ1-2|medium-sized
CASSLRDAGYTF
TGTGCCAGCAGCTTACGAGACGCAGGCTACACCTTC
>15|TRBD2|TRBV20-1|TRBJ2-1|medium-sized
CSAPGPSGSFNEQFF
TGCAGTGCTCCCGGACCTAGCGGGAGTTTCAATGAGCAGTTCTTC
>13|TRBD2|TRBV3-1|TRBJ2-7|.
CASSHSGTIEQYF
TGTGCCAGCAGCCATTCCGGGACTATCGAGCAGTACTTC
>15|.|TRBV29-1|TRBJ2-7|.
CSVGRSGGVNYEQYF
TGCAGCGTTGGTAGGTCGGGTGGAGTCAATTACGAGCAGTACTTC
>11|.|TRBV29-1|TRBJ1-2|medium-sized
CSLHTNYGYTF
TGCAGCCTTCATACTAACTATGGCTACACCTTC
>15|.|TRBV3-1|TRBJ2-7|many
CASSQAGRSPYEQYF
TGTGCCAGCAGCCAAGCGGGACGCAGCCCCTACGAGCAGTACTTC